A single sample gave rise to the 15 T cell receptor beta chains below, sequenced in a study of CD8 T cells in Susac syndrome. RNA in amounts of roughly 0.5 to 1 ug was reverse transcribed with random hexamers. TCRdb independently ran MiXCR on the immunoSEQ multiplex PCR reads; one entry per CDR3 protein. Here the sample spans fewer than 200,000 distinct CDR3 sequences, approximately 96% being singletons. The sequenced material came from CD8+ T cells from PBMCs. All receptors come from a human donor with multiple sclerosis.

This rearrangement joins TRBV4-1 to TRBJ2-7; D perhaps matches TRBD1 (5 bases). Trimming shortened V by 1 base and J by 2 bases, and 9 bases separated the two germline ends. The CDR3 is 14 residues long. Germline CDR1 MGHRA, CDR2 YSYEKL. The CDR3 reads CASSQGGLTYEQYF. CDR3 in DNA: TGCGCCAGCAGCCAAGGGGGCCTGACCTACGAGCAGTACTTC.

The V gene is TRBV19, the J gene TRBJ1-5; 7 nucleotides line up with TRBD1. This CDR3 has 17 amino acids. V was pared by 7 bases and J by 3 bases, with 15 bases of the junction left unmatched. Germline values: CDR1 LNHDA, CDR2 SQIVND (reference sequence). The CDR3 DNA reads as TGTGCCAGTACCTACGCTAGGTCGGACAGGCTCAATCAGCCCCAGCATTTT. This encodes CASTYARSDRLNQPQHF.

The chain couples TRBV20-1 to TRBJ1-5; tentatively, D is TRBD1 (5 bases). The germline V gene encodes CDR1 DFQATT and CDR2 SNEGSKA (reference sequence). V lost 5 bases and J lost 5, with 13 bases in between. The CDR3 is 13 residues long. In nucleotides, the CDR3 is TGCAGTGCTCTCGGGGGGGGAGATCAGCCCCAGCATTTT. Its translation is CSALGGGDQPQHF.

CDR3: CATSPGTNTEAFF. DNA for the CDR3: TGTGCTACCAGCCCGGGAACGAACACTGAAGCTTTCTTT. V and J are TRBV12-5 and TRBJ1-1; D unclear. CDR1 LGHNT and CDR2 FRNRAP come from the germline V gene. Trimming removed 10 bases from V and 1 base from J, with 13 bases in between. The CDR3 is made up of 13 amino acids.

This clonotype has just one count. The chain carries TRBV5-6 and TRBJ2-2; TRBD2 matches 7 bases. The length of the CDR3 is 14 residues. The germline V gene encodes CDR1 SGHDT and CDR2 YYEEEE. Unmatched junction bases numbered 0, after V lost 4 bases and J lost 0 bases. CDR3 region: CASSRGANTGELFF. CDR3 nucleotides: TGTGCCAGCAGCCGGGGGGCGAACACCGGGGAGCTGTTTTTT.

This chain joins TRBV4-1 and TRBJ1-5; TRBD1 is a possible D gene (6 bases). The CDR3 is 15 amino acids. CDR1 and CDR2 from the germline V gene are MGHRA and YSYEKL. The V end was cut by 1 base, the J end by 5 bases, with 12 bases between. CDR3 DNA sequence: TGCGCCAGCAGCCAAGTTTACAGGGACGATCAGCCCCAGCATTTT. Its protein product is CASSQVYRDDQPQHF.

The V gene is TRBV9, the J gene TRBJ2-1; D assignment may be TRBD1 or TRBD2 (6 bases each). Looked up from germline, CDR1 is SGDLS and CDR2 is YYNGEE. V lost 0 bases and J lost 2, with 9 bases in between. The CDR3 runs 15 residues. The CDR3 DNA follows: TGTGCCAGCAGCGTAGATCGGGGGCCCTACAATGAGCAGTTCTTC. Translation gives CASSVDRGPYNEQFF.

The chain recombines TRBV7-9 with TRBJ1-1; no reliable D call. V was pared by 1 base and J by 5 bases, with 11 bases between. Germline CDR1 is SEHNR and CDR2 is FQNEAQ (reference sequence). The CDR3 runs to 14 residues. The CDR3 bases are TGTGCCAGCAGCTTAGTGGGAAGAAAAACTGAAGCTTTCTTT. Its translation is CASSLVGRKTEAFF. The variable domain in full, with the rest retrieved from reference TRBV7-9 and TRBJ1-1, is DTGVSQNPRHKITKRGQNVTFRCDPISEHNRLYWYRQTLGQGPEFLTYFQNEAQLEKSRLLSDRFSAERPKGSFSTLEIQRTEQGDSAMYLCASSLVGRKTEAFFGQGTRLTVV.

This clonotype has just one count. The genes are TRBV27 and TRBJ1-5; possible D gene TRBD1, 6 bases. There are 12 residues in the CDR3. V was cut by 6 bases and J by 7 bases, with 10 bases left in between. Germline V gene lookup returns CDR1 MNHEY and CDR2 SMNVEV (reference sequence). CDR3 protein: CASRTGYQPQHF. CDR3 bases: TGTGCCAGCAGAACAGGGTACCAGCCCCAGCATTTT.

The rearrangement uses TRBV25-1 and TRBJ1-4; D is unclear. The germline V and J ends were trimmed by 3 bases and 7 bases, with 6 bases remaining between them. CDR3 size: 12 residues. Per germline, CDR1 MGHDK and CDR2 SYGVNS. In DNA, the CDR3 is TGTGCCAGCAGTGACCTTCGTGAAAAACTGTTTTTT. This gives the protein CASSDLREKLFF. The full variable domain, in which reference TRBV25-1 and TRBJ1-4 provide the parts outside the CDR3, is EADIYQTPRYLVIGTGKKITLECSQTMGHDKMYWYQQDPGMELHLIHYSYGVNSTEKGDLSSESTVSRIRTEHFPLTLESARPSHTSQYLCASSDLREKLFFGSGTQLSVL.

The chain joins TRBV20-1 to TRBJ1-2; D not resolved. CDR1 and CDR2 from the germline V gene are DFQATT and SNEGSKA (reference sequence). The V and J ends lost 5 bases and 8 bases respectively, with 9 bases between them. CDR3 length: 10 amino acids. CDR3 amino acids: CSAGYWGYTF. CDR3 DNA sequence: TGCAGTGCTGGGTATTGGGGCTACACCTTC.

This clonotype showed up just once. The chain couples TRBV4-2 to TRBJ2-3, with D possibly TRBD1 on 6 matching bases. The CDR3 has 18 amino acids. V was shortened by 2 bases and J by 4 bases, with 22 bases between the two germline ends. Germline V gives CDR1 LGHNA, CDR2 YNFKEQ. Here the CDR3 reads CASSQLMEGVQGSDTQYF. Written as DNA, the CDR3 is TGTGCCAGCAGCCAATTGATGGAAGGTGTTCAGGGGTCAGATACGCAGTATTTT.

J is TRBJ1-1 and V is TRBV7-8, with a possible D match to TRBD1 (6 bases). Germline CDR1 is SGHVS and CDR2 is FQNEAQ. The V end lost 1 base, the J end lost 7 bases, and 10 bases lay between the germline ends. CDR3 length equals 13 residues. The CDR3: CASSLGGAIEAFF. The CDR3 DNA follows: TGTGCCAGCAGCTTAGGGGGGGCGATTGAAGCTTTCTTT.

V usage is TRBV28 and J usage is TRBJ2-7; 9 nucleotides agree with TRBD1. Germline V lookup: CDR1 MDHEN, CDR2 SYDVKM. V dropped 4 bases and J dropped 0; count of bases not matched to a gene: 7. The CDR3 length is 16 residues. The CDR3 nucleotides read TGTGCCAGCAGTTCATCGAGGGGACAGGGCTCCTACGAGCAGTACTTC. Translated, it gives CASSSSRGQGSYEQYF.

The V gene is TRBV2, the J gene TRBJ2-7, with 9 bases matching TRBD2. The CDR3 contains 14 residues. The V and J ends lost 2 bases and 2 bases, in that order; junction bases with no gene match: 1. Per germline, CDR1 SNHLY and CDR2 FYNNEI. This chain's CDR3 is CASSELAGTYEQYF. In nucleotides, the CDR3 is TGTGCCAGCAGTGAACTAGCGGGAACCTACGAGCAGTACTTC.